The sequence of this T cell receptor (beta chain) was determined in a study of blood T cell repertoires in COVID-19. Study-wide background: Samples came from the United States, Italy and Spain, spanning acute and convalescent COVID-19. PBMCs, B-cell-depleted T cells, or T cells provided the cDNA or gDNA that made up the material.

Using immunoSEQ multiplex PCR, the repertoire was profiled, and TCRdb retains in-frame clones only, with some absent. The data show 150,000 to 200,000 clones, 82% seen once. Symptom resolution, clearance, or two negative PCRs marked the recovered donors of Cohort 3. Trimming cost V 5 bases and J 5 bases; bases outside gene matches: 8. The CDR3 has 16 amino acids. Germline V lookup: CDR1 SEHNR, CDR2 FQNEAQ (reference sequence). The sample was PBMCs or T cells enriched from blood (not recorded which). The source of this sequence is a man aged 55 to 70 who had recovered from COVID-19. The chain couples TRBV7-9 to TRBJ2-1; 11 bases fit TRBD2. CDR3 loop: CASSRLLAGGDNEQFF. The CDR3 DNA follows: TGTGCCAGCAGCCGTCTCCTAGCGGGGGGTGACAATGAGCAGTTCTTC.